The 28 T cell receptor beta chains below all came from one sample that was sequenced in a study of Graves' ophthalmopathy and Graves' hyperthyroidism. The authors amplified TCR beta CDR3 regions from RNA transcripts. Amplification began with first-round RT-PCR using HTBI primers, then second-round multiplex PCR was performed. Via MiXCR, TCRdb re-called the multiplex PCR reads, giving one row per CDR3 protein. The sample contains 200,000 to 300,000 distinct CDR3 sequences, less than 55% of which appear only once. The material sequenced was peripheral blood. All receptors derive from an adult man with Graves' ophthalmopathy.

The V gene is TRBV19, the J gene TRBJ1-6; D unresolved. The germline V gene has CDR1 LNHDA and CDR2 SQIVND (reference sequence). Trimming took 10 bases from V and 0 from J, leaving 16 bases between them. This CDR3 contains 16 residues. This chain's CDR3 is CATYSPGTSYNSPLHF. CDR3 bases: TGTGCCACCTATTCTCCCGGAACCTCCTATAATTCACCCCTCCACTTT.

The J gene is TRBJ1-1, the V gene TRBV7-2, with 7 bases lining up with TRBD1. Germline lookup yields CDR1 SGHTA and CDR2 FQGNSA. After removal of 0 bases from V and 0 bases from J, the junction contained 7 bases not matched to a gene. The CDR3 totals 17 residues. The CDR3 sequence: CASSLAQRGRVNTEAFF. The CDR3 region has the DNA TGTGCCAGCAGCTTAGCGCAGAGGGGGCGGGTGAACACTGAAGCTTTCTTT.

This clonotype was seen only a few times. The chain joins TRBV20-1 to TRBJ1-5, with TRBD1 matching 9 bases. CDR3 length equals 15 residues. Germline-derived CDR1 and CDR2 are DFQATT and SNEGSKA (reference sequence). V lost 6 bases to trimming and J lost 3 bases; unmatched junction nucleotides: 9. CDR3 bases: TGCAGTGCCCCGAGAGGGACAGGGAACAATCAGCCCCAGCATTTT. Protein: CSAPRGTGNNQPQHF.

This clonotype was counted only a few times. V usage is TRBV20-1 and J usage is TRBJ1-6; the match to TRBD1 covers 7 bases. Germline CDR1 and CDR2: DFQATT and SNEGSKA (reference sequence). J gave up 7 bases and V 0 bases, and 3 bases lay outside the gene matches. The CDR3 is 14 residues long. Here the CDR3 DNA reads TGCAGTGCTAGAGACCCCAGGGGGAATTCACCCCTCCACTTT. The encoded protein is CSARDPRGNSPLHF.

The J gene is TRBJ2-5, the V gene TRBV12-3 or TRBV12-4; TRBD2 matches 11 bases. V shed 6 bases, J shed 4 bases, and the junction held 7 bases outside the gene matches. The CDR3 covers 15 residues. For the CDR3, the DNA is TGTGCCAGCAGCTCTCCCGGGACTAGCGGAGAGACCCAGTACTTC. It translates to CASSSPGTSGETQYF.

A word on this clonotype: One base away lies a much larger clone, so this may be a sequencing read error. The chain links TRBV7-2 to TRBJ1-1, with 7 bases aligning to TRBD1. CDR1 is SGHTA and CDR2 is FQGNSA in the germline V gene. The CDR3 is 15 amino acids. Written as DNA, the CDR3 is TGTGCCTGCAGCTTAGCGCCGCGACAGGGAAAGGAGGCTTTCTTT. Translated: CACSLAPRQGKEAFF. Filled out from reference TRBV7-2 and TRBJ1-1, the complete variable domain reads GAGVSQSPSNKVTEKGKDVELRCDPISGHTALYWYRQSLGQGLEFLIYFQGNSAPDKSGLPSDRFSAERTGGSVSTLTIQRTQQEDSAVYLCACSLAPRQGKEAFFGQGTRLTVV.

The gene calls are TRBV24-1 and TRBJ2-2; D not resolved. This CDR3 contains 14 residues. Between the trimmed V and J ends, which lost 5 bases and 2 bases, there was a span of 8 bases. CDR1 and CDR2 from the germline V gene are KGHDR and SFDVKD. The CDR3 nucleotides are TGTGCCACCAGTGGAAAACGCAACACCGGGGAGCTGTTTTTT. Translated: CATSGKRNTGELFF.

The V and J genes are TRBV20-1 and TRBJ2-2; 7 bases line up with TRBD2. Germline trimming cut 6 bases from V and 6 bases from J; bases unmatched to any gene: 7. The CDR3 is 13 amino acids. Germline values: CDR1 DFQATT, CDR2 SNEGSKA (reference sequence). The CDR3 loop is CSAPQLASGELFF. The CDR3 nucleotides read TGCAGTGCCCCTCAACTAGCGTCCGGGGAGCTGTTTTTT.

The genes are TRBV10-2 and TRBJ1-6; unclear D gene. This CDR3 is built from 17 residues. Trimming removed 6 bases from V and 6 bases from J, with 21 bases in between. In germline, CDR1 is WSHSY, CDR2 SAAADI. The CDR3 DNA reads TGCGCCAGCAGCCAAGTTGGGCGTCGGCACACTAATTCACCCCTCCACTTT. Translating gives CASSQVGRRHTNSPLHF.

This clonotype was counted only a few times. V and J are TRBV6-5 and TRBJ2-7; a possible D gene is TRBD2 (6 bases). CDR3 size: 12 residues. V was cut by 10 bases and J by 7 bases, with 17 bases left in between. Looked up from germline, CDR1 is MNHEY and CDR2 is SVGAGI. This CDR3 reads CATGTPLEEQYF. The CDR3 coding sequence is TGTGCCACCGGGACTCCTCTTGAGGAGCAGTACTTC.

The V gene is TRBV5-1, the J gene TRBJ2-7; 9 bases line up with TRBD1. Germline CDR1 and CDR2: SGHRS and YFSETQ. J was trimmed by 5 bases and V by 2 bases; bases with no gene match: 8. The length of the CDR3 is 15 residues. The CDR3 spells CASSLGTQGAHEQYF. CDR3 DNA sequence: TGCGCCAGCAGCTTAGGGACACAGGGGGCCCACGAGCAGTACTTC.

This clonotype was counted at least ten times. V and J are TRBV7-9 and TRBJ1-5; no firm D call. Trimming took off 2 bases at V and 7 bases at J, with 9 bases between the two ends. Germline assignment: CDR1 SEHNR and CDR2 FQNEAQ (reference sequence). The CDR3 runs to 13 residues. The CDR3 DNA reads TGTGCCAGCAGCTTACCCGGTGAGCAGCCCCAGCATTTT. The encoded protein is CASSLPGEQPQHF.

CDR3 nucleotide sequence: TGTGCCACCAGCAGAGCCGGGACAGGGATTTTTGGCACTGAAGCTTTCTTT. Protein sequence: CATSRAGTGIFGTEAFF. V gene TRBV15 combines with J gene TRBJ1-1, with 9 bases lining up with TRBD1. The CDR3 sequence is 17 residues long. With V trimmed by 1 base and J by 4 bases, 10 bases remained unmatched. Germline CDR1 is LNHNV and CDR2 is YYDKDF (reference sequence).

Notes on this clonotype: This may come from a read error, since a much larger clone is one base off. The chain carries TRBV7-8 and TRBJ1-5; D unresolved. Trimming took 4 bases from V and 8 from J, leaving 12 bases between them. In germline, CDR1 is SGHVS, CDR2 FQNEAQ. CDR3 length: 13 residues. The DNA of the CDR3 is TGTGCCAGCAGCTACGGAGCACAGAAGCCCCAGCATTTT. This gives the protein CASSYGAQKPQHF.

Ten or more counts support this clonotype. CDR3 sequence: CSVATGGDSPLHF. CDR3 DNA sequence: TGCAGCGTTGCGACAGGGGGGGATTCACCCCTCCACTTT. The J gene is TRBJ1-6, the V gene TRBV29-1; 9 nucleotides line up with TRBD1. The CDR3 runs 13 residues. The V and J ends lost 4 bases and 8 bases, in that order; junction bases with no gene match: 3. CDR1 is SQVTM, CDR2 ANQGSEA, per germline.

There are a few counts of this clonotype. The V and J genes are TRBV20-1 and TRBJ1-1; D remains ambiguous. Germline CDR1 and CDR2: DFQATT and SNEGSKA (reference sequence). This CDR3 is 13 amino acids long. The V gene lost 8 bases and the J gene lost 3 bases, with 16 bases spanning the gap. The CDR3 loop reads CSSGAYRDTEAFF. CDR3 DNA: TGCAGTTCTGGAGCCTACCGGGACACTGAAGCTTTCTTT.

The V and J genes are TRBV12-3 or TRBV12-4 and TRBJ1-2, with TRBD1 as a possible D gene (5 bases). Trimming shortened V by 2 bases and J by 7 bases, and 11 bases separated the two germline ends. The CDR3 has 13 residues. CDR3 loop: CASSLREGSGYTF. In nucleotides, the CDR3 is TGTGCCAGCAGTTTAAGGGAGGGGAGTGGCTACACCTTC.

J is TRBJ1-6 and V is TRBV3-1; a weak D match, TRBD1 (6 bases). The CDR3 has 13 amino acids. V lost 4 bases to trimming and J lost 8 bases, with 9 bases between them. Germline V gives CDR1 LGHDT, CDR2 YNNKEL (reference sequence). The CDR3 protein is CASSPDRYSPLHF. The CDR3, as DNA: TGTGCCAGCAGCCCGGACAGATATTCACCCCTCCACTTT.

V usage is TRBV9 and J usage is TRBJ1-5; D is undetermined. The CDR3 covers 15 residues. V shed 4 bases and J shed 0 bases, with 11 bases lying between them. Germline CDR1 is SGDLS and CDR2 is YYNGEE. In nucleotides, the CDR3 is TGTGCCAGCAGCTCTACACCTGGTAGCAATCAGCCCCAGCATTTT. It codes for CASSSTPGSNQPQHF.

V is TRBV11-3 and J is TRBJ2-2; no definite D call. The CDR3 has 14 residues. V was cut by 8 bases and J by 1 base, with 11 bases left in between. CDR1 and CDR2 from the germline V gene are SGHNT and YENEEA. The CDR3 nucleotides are TGTGCCAGCGACCTTACGGGGAACACCGGGGAGCTGTTTTTT. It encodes CASDLTGNTGELFF.

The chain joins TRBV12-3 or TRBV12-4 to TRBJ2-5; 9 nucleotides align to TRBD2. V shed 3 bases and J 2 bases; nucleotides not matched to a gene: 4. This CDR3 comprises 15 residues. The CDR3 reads CASSLQAGGQETQYF. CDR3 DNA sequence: TGTGCCAGCAGTTTGCAAGCGGGGGGTCAAGAGACCCAGTACTTC.

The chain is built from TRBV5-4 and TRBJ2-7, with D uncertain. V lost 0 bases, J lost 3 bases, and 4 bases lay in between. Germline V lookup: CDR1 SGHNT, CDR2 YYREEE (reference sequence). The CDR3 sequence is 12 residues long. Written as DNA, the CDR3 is TGTGCCAGCAGCTTGGACAACTACGAGCAGTACTTC. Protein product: CASSLDNYEQYF.

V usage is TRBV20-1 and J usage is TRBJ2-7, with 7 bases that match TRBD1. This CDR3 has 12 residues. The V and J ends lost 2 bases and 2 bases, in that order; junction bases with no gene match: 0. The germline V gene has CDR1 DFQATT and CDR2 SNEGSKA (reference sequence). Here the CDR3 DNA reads TGCAGTGCTAGACAGGGGGCCTACGAGCAGTACTTC. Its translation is CSARQGAYEQYF.

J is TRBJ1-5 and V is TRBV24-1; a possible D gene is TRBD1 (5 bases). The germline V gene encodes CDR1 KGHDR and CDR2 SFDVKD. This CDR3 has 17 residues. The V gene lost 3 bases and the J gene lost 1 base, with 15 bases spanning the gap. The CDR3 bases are TGTGCCACCAGTGATACACAGACAGTTTTGAGCAATCAGCCCCAGCATTTT. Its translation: CATSDTQTVLSNQPQHF.

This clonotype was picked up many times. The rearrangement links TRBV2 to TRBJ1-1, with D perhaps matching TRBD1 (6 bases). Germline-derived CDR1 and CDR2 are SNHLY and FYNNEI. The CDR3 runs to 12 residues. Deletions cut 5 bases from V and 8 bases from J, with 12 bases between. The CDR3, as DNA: TGTGCCAGCAGTACAGGGTCGCGGGAAGCTTTCTTT. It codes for CASSTGSREAFF.

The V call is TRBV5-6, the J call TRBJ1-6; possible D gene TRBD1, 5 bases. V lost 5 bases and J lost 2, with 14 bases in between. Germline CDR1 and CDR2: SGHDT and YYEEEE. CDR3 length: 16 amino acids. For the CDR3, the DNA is TGTGCCAGCAGTCCGGGCGGGGGGACCTATAATTCACCCCTCCACTTT. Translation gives CASSPGGGTYNSPLHF.

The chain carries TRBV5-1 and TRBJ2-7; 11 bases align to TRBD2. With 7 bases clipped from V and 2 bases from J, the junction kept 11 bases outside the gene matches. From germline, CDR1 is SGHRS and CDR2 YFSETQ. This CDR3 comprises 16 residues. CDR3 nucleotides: TGCGCCAGCCGACAGGCTAGCGGGGGGCAACCCTACGAGCAGTACTTC. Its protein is CASRQASGGQPYEQYF.

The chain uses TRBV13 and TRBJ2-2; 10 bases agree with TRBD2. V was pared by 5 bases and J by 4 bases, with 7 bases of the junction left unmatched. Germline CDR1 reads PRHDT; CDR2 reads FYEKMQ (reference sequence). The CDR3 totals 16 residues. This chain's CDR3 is CASSQGRTSGTGELFF. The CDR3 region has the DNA TGTGCCAGCAGCCAGGGGCGGACTAGCGGCACCGGGGAGCTGTTTTTT. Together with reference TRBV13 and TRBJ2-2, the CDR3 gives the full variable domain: AAGVIQSPRHLIKEKRETATLKCYPIPRHDTVYWYQQGPGQDPQFLISFYEKMQSDKGSIPDRFSAQQFSDYHSELNMSSLELGDSALYFCASSQGRTSGTGELFFGEGSRLTVL.